This T cell receptor beta chain comes out of a study of T cell responses to AZD1222 COVID-19 vaccine. V lost 4 bases and J 6 bases, leaving 9 bases between the germline ends. Germline V CDR1 and CDR2: LGHDT, YNNKEL (reference sequence). The CDR3 is made up of 13 amino acids. Here immunoSEQ multiplex PCR was the method, and the copy in TCRdb shows in-frame clones only, minus some. The sample yields 120,000 or so clones, around 88% seen once. The TCR sequence derives from an adult in good health. The rearrangement uses TRBV3-1 (or the pseudogene TRBV3-2) and TRBJ2-2; D is uncertain. Specimen: peripheral blood, collected on day 0 of MenACWY control vaccination. CDR3 in amino acids: CASSPILSGELFF. In nucleotides, the CDR3 is TGTGCCAGCAGCCCGATACTGTCCGGGGAGCTGTTTTTT.